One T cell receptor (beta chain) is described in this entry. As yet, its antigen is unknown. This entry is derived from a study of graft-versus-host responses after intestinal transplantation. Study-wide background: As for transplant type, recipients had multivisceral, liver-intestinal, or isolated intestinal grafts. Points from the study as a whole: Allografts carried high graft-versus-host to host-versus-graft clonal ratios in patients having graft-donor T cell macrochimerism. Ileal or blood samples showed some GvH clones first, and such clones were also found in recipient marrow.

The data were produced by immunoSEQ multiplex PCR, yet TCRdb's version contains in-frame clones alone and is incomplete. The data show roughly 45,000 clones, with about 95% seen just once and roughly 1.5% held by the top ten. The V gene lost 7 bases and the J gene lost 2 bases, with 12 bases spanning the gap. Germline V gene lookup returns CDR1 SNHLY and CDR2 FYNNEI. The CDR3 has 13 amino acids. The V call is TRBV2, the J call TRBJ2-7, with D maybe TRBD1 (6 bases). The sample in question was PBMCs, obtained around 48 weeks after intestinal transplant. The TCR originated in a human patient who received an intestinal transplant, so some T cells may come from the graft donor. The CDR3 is CASIQGQTYEQYF. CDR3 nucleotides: TGTGCCAGCATACAAGGACAGACCTACGAGCAGTACTTC.